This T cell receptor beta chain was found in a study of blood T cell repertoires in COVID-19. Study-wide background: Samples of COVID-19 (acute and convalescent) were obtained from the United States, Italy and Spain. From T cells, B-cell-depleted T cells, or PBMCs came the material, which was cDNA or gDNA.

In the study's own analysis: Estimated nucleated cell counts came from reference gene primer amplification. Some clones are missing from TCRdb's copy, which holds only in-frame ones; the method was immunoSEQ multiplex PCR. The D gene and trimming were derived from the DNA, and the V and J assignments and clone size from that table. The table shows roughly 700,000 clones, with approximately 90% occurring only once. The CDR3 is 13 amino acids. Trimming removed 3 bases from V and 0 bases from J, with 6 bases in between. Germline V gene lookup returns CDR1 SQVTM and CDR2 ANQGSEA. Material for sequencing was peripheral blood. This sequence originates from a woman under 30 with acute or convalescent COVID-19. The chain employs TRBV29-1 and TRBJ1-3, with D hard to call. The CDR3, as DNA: TGCAGCGTTGAGGGCAGCTCTGGAAACACCATATATTTT. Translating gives CSVEGSSGNTIYF.